This passage covers 21 T cell receptor beta chains from one sample sequenced in a study of blood T cell repertoires in COVID-19. Sequencing used immunoSEQ multiplex PCR; TCRdb keeps in-frame clones, though not all of them. The sample holds roughly 250,000 clones; 75% to 85% are singletons and the top ten take approximately 4.5%. Sequenced material: peripheral blood. Every receptor here comes from a woman between 70 and 85 years old with acute or convalescent COVID-19.

This clone was observed a single time. The junction differs from germline at one of its ends, possibly a read error. V usage is TRBV18 and J usage is TRBJ1-5; 8 bases fit TRBD1. The CDR3 extends over 16 amino acids. Looked up from germline, CDR1 is KGHSH and CDR2 is LQKENI. The CDR3, as DNA: TGTGCCAGCTCTCCACAGGGGGTTGGCAACAATCAGCCCCAGCATTTT. It codes for CASSPQGVGNNQPQHF.

This rearrangement joins TRBV5-4 to TRBJ1-1, with 9 nucleotides matching TRBD1. From germline, CDR1 is SGHNT and CDR2 YYREEE (reference sequence). The CDR3 has 17 amino acids. Trimming removed 0 bases from V and 4 bases from J; junction bases left unmatched: 10. CDR3 loop: CASSLASSGTGRTEAFF. CDR3 coding DNA: TGTGCCAGCAGCTTGGCTTCGTCCGGGACAGGGCGCACTGAAGCTTTCTTT.

In this sample, this clone turned up a few times. The chain recombines TRBV12-3 or TRBV12-4 with TRBJ1-1; 9 nucleotides align to TRBD1. Trimming took 0 bases from V and 11 from J; bases not matched to a gene: 4. The CDR3 spans 13 residues. The CDR3 is CASSLAGQGWAFF. Written as DNA, the CDR3 is TGTGCCAGCAGTTTAGCCGGACAGGGGTGGGCTTTCTTT.

This chain uses TRBV30 with TRBJ1-2; D remains unclear. The CDR3 has 15 amino acids. Germline V CDR1 and CDR2: GTSNPN, SVGIG (reference sequence). Trimming took 2 bases from V and 5 from J, leaving 18 bases between them. CDR3 amino acids: CAWSPQMVVPYGYTF. CDR3 nucleotide sequence: TGTGCCTGGAGTCCCCAGATGGTCGTTCCTTATGGCTACACCTTC. Together with reference TRBV30 and TRBJ1-2, the CDR3 gives the full variable domain: SQTIHQWPATLVQPVGSPLSLECTVEGTSNPNLYWYRQAAGRGLQLLFYSVGIGQISSEVPQNLSASRPQDRQFILSSKKLLLSDSGFYLCAWSPQMVVPYGYTFGSGTRLTVV.

V usage is TRBV27 and J usage is TRBJ1-1; 10 nucleotides align to TRBD1. This CDR3 contains 15 residues. Looked up from germline, CDR1 is MNHEY and CDR2 is SMNVEV (reference sequence). With V trimmed by 5 bases and J by 6 bases, 9 bases remained unmatched. CDR3 amino acids: CASSRTGGMLAEAFF. The CDR3 DNA reads TGTGCCAGCAGTCGGACAGGGGGAATGTTGGCTGAAGCTTTCTTT.

The chain couples TRBV7-9 to TRBJ2-5, with D perhaps matching TRBD1 (6 bases). V was clipped by 4 bases and J by 4 bases, with 13 bases between them. CDR1 is SEHNR, CDR2 FQNEAQ, per germline (reference sequence). The CDR3 has 14 amino acids. The CDR3 DNA reads as TGTGCCAGCAGCTCAGGGACATTCGGAGAGACCCAGTACTTC. Translated, it gives CASSSGTFGETQYF.

The rearrangement uses TRBV6-5 and TRBJ1-4; D not certain. Trimming stripped 2 bases from V and 1 base from J, with 5 bases between. The CDR3 is made up of 14 amino acids. The germline CDR1 and CDR2 sequences are MNHEY and SVGAGI. The CDR3 loop reads CASSYRGTNEKLFF. The CDR3 DNA reads as TGTGCCAGCAGTTACCGGGGAACTAATGAAAAACTGTTTTTT.

This clone has a handful of counts. The rearrangement joins TRBV5-1 to TRBJ1-1; weak D call: TRBD1 (5 bases). CDR1 is SGHRS and CDR2 is YFSETQ in the germline V gene. The CDR3 runs to 15 residues. V dropped 0 bases and J dropped 6 bases, with 15 bases sitting between them. The CDR3 bases are TGCGCCAGCAGCTTGGCCGGCGGGGACGTCTCTGAAGCTTTCTTT. This encodes CASSLAGGDVSEAFF.

The chain couples TRBV3-1 (or the pseudogene TRBV3-2) to TRBJ1-1; 9 bases match TRBD1. The V gene end was trimmed by 4 bases and the J gene end by 5 bases; junction bases not matched to a gene: 5. The CDR3 consists of 14 residues. From germline, CDR1 is LGHDT and CDR2 YNNKEL (reference sequence). The CDR3 DNA reads TGTGCCAGCAGCCGCGGACAGGGGAGTACTGAAGCTTTCTTT. Translation gives CASSRGQGSTEAFF.

The rearrangement joins TRBV15 to TRBJ1-5; D is unclear. Germline assignment: CDR1 LNHNV and CDR2 YYDKDF (reference sequence). Deletions cut 3 bases from V and 4 bases from J, with 7 bases between. The CDR3 runs 13 residues. CDR3 sequence reads: CATSSGFNQPQHF. The CDR3 region has the DNA TGTGCCACCAGCAGCGGGTTTAATCAGCCCCAGCATTTT. The complete variable domain, with remaining parts taken from reference TRBV15 and TRBJ1-5, reads DAMVIQNPRYQVTQFGKPVTLSCSQTLNHNVMYWYQQKSSQAPKLLFHYYDKDFNNEADTPDNFQSRRPNTSFCFLDIRSPGLGDTAMYLCATSSGFNQPQHFGDGTRLSIL.

The rearrangement uses TRBV6-1 and TRBJ1-2; no firm D call. In germline, CDR1 is MNHNS, CDR2 SASEGT. The CDR3 has 16 residues. Trimming shortened V by 4 bases and J by 4 bases, and 19 bases separated the two germline ends. The CDR3 DNA sequence: TGTGCCAGCAGTGCTCCCGCGGGGATCCTGGGCTATGGCTACACCTTC. This gives the protein CASSAPAGILGYGYTF.

The rearrangement uses TRBV5-1 and TRBJ1-1; D might be TRBD1 (6 bases). This CDR3 has 14 residues. Trimming removed 0 bases from V and 3 bases from J, with 9 bases in between. Germline V CDR1 and CDR2: SGHRS, YFSETQ. CDR3: CASSLAAGDTEAFF. CDR3 DNA sequence: TGCGCCAGCAGCTTGGCAGCAGGGGACACTGAAGCTTTCTTT. Full variable domain (rest looked up from reference TRBV5-1 and TRBJ1-1): KAGVTQTPRYLIKTRGQQVTLSCSPISGHRSVSWYQQTPGQGLQFLFEYFSETQRNKGNFPGRFSGRQFSNSRSEMNVSTLELGDSALYLCASSLAAGDTEAFFGQGTRLTVV.

Worth noting for this clone: The same CDR3 arises from other DNA sequences in this sample as well. The genes are TRBV5-1 and TRBJ2-1; the match to TRBD2 covers 8 bases. The trim removed 0 bases at V and 3 bases at J, leaving 2 bases unmatched. Germline V gives CDR1 SGHRS, CDR2 YFSETQ. This CDR3 is built from 15 residues. This CDR3 reads CASSLVSGGYNEQFF. In nucleotides, the CDR3 is TGCGCCAGCAGCTTGGTGAGCGGGGGCTACAATGAGCAGTTCTTC.

The chain combines TRBV5-1 with TRBJ2-2, with TRBD1 matching over 11 bases. Unmatched junction bases numbered 8, after V lost 3 bases and J lost 7 bases. Germline values: CDR1 SGHRS, CDR2 YFSETQ. The CDR3 runs 16 residues. The CDR3 bases are TGCGCCAGCAGCTCACCCGGACAGGGGGCGGACGGGGAGCTGTTTTTT. Protein sequence: CASSSPGQGADGELFF.

The genes are TRBV19 and TRBJ1-4, with 8 bases matching TRBD1. With V trimmed by 10 bases and J by 7 bases, 11 bases remained unmatched. The CDR3 runs 14 residues. CDR1 is LNHDA, CDR2 SQIVND, per germline (reference sequence). CDR3 loop: CATRRHRGGEKLFF. The CDR3 DNA reads TGTGCCACGAGACGGCACAGGGGGGGTGAAAAACTGTTTTTT.

The chain uses TRBV2 and TRBJ1-2; D is possibly TRBD1 (6 bases). Germline-derived CDR1 and CDR2 are SNHLY and FYNNEI. The CDR3 runs to 14 residues. The V end was cut by 3 bases, the J end by 3 bases, with 11 bases between. This CDR3 is CASSEDSLYYGYTF. In DNA, the CDR3 is TGTGCCAGCAGTGAGGACAGCCTTTACTATGGCTACACCTTC.

This clone was detected once. The gene calls are TRBV28 and TRBJ1-1; possibly TRBD1 for D (6 bases). CDR1 and CDR2 from the germline V gene are MDHEN and SYDVKM. V was trimmed by 0 bases and J by 1 base, leaving 6 bases between them. This CDR3 contains 14 residues. The CDR3 DNA reads as TGTGCCAGCAGTTTATGGGACAGGAACACTGAAGCTTTCTTT. Amino acid sequence: CASSLWDRNTEAFF.

The V call is TRBV18, the J call TRBJ1-3; no clear D. The germline V gene has CDR1 KGHSH and CDR2 LQKENI. CDR3 length equals 16 residues. Between the trimmed V and J ends, which lost 6 bases and 1 base, there was a span of 16 bases. The CDR3 sequence is CASSPRTEASGNTIYF. CDR3 DNA sequence: TGTGCCAGCTCCCCCAGGACGGAGGCTTCTGGAAACACCATATATTTT.

This clone was picked up a small number of times. The V and J genes are TRBV6-4 and TRBJ1-2, with TRBD1 matching over 7 bases. V lost 4 bases and J lost 2; bases outside the gene matches: 1. Germline CDR1 MRHNA, CDR2 SNTAGT. The CDR3 totals 13 residues. This CDR3 is CASSGGQNYGYTF. The CDR3 DNA follows: TGTGCCAGCAGTGGGGGACAGAACTATGGCTACACCTTC.

CDR3 nucleotide sequence: TGTGCCACCGAGGAGGGAAGGAGCATGAACACTGAAGCTTTCTTT. Translating gives CATEEGRSMNTEAFF. The V call is TRBV19, the J call TRBJ1-1; D gene ambiguous. The CDR3 is 15 amino acids. From germline, CDR1 is LNHDA and CDR2 SQIVND (reference sequence). Trimming shortened V by 10 bases and J by 0 bases, and 18 bases separated the two germline ends.

The chain couples TRBV29-1 to TRBJ1-3; 9 nucleotides agree with TRBD1. The germline CDR1 and CDR2 sequences are SQVTM and ANQGSEA. V dropped 8 bases and J dropped 8; count of bases not matched to a gene: 19. This CDR3 has 16 amino acids. For the CDR3, the DNA is TGCAGCACCATTGGGACGGGGACAGGGAGATTAGACACCATATATTTT. Its translation: CSTIGTGTGRLDTIYF.